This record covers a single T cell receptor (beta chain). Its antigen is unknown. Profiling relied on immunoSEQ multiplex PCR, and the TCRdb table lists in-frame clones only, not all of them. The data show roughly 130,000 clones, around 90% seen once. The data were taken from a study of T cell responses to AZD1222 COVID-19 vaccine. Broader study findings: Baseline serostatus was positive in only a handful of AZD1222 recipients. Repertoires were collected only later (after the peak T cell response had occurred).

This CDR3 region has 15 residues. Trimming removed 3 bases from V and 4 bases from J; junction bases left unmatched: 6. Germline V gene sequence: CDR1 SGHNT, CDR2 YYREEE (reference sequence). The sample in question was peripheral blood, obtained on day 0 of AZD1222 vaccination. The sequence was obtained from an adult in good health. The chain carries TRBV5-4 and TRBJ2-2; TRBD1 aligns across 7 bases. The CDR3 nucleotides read TGTGCCAGCAGCTCGACAGGGTCGAGCACCGGGGAGCTGTTTTTT. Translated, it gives CASSSTGSSTGELFF.